The present TCR beta chain was sequenced within a study of shared clonotypes between healthy human individuals. On the study more broadly: Ranging from 18 to 49 in age, donors were two women and a few men.

This CDR3 is 15 amino acids long. Germline lookup yields CDR1 MNHEY and CDR2 SMNVEV (reference sequence). V lost 8 bases and J lost 4, with 17 bases in between. Note on this clone: Its target is not known.

The investigators split CD4+ cells into a CD45RA+ naive subset and a CD45RA-negative memory subset. Data came from immunoSEQ multiplex PCR; TCRdb stores just in-frame clones and leaves some out. The sample has about 2.4 million clones; roughly 93% are singletons. General study findings and limits: Few donors limited the genetic and exposure-history diversity represented.

The sequenced sample was naive CD4+ T cells from PBMCs. Subset noted: CD45RA+ positively selected. This receptor was obtained from a man aged 18 to 29 in good health. Some clones in this sample may be carry-over from other donors' samples. The V gene is TRBV27, the J gene TRBJ2-2, with TRBD2 as a possible D gene (6 bases). The CDR3 bases are TGTGCCAGCGGCAGAGGGCTAGCGAGCACCGGGGAGCTGTTTTTT. Amino acids: CASGRGLASTGELFF.